The present entry profiles one T cell receptor (beta chain) with its context. Per the original methods: Estimated nucleated cell counts came from reference gene primer amplification. Profiling relied on immunoSEQ multiplex PCR, and the TCRdb table lists in-frame clones only, not all of them. V, J and clone size derive from that table, while D and trimming were established from the DNA sequence. In the table there are roughly 40,000 clones, roughly 80% of which are singletons. This specimen comes from a study of blood T cell repertoires in COVID-19. In the study overall: PBMCs, B-cell-depleted T cells, or T cells were the source of the cDNA or gDNA that made up the material.

Germline lookup yields CDR1 SGHKS and CDR2 YYEKEE (reference sequence). CDR3 length: 15 residues. V dropped 3 bases and J dropped 2; count of bases not matched to a gene: 5. The sequencing input was peripheral blood. The V call is TRBV5-5, the J call TRBJ2-1; 7 nucleotides line up with TRBD2. The sequence was collected from a woman of 80 years or more with acute or convalescent COVID-19. The CDR3 sequence is CASSSMGGTYNEQFF. The CDR3 DNA follows: TGTGCCAGCAGCTCCATGGGGGGGACCTACAATGAGCAGTTCTTC.